These T cell receptor beta chains were read from a single sample in a study of post-analysis software for immune sequencing data. TCRdb reanalysed the PCR reads using MiXCR and keeps one entry per CDR3 protein. The repertoire consists of approximately 690,000 distinct CDR3 sequences, with around 64% occurring once and the leading ten covering roughly 12%. The source material was blood. The receptor set was obtained from a girl between 2 and 10 years old with multiple sclerosis. CDR3s include the opening cysteine and the closing phenylalanine or tryptophan. The order of the fields is J gene, V gene, clone size, D gene, CDR3 DNA, CDR3 protein. The D gene is left open where the match is weak. Only some rows state a clone size, as once, few, many or a class for expanded clones.

TRBJ2-1,TRBV7-2,once,TRBD2,TGTGCCAGCAGCTTATGGCCGAGCGGGAGACGCTCCTACAATGAGCAGTTCTTC,CASSLWPSGRRSYNEQFF
TRBJ2-3,TRBV3-1,.,.,TGTGCCAGCAGCAGGCGAAGGCAAAGGCCCACAGATACGCAGTATTTT,CASSRRRQRPTDTQYF
TRBJ2-3,TRBV4-3,few,.,TGCGCCAGCAGCCAAGAAGCGGCCGGGGGTCGCTGGAATACGCAGTATTTT,CASSQEAAGGRWNTQYF
TRBJ2-1,TRBV6-5,.,TRBD2,TGTGCCAGCGCGGCGGGGGTATACAATGAGCAGTTCTTC,CASAAGVYNEQFF
TRBJ2-5,TRBV7-9,few,.,TGTGCCAGCAGCTGGGGGACCGGGACCCAGTACTTC,CASSWGTGTQYF
TRBJ1-2,TRBV6-5,few,TRBD1,TGTGCCAGCAGTTACTCGAAAGCAGGGGGGCCGCATGGCTACACCTTC,CASSYSKAGGPHGYTF
TRBJ1-6,TRBV7-8,.,.,TGTGCCAGCAGCCTTCACCGGCAGCGGGGGAATTCACCCCTCCACTTT,CASSLHRQRGNSPLHF
TRBJ1-1,TRBV20-1,once,.,TGCAGTGCTGCGCTAACCAAAGCTTTCTTT,CSAALTKAFF
TRBJ2-1,TRBV20-1,.,TRBD2,TGCAGTGCTACCTTGCGGGGGGCCTGGGATGAGCAGTTCTTC,CSATLRGAWDEQFF
TRBJ2-5,TRBV9,.,TRBD2,TGTGCCAGCTGCTTAACCGCGGGAGCTGGGGAGACCCAGTACTTC,CASCLTAGAGETQYF
TRBJ1-6,TRBV7-9,few,.,TGTGCCGGATCCACGGGGTCCTATAATTCACCCCTCCACTTT,CAGSTGSYNSPLHF
TRBJ2-5,TRBV6-6,.,TRBD2,TGTGCCAGCAGTTACAGGGCTAGCGGGGGGGCGTATGAGACCCAGTACTTC,CASSYRASGGAYETQYF
TRBJ2-7,TRBV4-1,.,.,TGCGCCAGCAGCCAACCCACTAGAACCCCCCACGAGCAGTACTTC,CASSQPTRTPHEQYF
TRBJ2-3,TRBV9,.,TRBD2,TGTGCCAGCAGCGAGGCAACTAGCGGGAGCAGGTTCCCAGATACGCAGTATTTT,CASSEATSGSRFPDTQYF
TRBJ2-2,TRBV24-1,.,TRBD2,TGTGCCACCAGTGATCCCATAGCGGGGAAGACCGGGGAGCTGTTTTTT,CATSDPIAGKTGELFF
TRBJ2-7,TRBV14,.,.,TGTGCCAGCAGCCAAGATCCGGCAGGGAGTACAGGAGCTAGCGAGCAGTACTTC,CASSQDPAGSTGASEQYF
TRBJ2-5,TRBV7-9,.,.,TGTGCCAGCAGCTTAGGGTGGGGTCAGGGTCTAAGCAATGAGCAGTACTTC,CASSLGWGQGLSNEQYF
TRBJ2-7,TRBV29-1,few,TRBD2,TGCAGCGTTCTCCGGGCAGGGACTATCTACGAGCAGTACTTC,CSVLRAGTIYEQYF
TRBJ1-1,TRBV2,.,TRBD1,TGTGCCAGCAGCGTCGGCGCCGGGACAGGGGAACGGAACACTGAAGCTTTCTTT,CASSVGAGTGERNTEAFF
TRBJ1-5,TRBV12-3/TRBV12-4,.,.,TGTGCCAGCAGCCGTATCGACAGCGGTAATCAGCCCCAGCATTTT,CASSRIDSGNQPQHF
TRBJ1-1,TRBV12-3/TRBV12-4,.,.,TGTGCCAGCAGTTTAGTGGCGGTGAACACTGAAGCTTTCTTT,CASSLVAVNTEAFF
TRBJ2-1,TRBV2,few,.,TGTGCCAGCAGTGTTCACAAGCATGAGCAGTTCTTC,CASSVHKHEQFF
TRBJ2-1,TRBV11-2,.,TRBD2,TGTGCCAGCAGCTTTGGGGGGAGGGCCCCGTACAATGAGCAGTTCTTC,CASSFGGRAPYNEQFF
TRBJ2-1,TRBV4-2,.,.,TGTGTCAGCAGCCAGCAGTTCCTCAACAGGGACTCCAACTCCTACAATGAGCAGTTCTTC,CVSSQQFLNRDSNSYNEQFF
TRBJ2-1,TRBV6-6,.,.,TGTGCCAGCAGGCCTCTGGCGGGGTTCTACAATGAGCAGTTCTTC,CASRPLAGFYNEQFF
TRBJ1-2,TRBV7-2,.,.,TGTGCCAGCAGCTCTAGTACAGGGCCTAACTATGGCTACACCTTC,CASSSSTGPNYGYTF
TRBJ2-7,TRBV2,.,.,TGTGCCAGCTCCGCGGACAGAACCTCCTACGAGCAGTACTTC,CASSADRTSYEQYF
TRBJ2-7,TRBV6-2/TRBV6-3,.,.,TGTGCCAGCAGTGCCTCGACAGGGAGGAAGGGCTACGAGCAGGACTTC,CASSASTGRKGYEQDF
TRBJ2-5,TRBV28,few,TRBD1,TGTGCCAGCAGTCCACGTGGGACAGGGGAAGAGACCCAGTACTTC,CASSPRGTGEETQYF
TRBJ2-5,TRBV21-1,.,.,TGTGCCAGCAGCAAAGAGGCTGACAGCAAATCCCAAGAGACCCAGTACTTC,CASSKEADSKSQETQYF
TRBJ2-6,TRBV5-1,once,.,TGCGCCAGCAGACTGGCGGCCCTCTCTGGGGCCAACGTCCTGACTTTC,CASRLAALSGANVLTF
TRBJ2-5,TRBV5-1,.,.,TGCGCCAGCAGCGTCAAAGGACAAGAGACCCAGTACTTC,CASSVKGQETQYF
TRBJ1-2,TRBV20-1,few,TRBD1,TGCAGTGCTAGAGAGGCCGACAGGGGGTCGGGCTACACCTTC,CSAREADRGSGYTF